This TCR beta chain is from a study of blood T cell repertoires in COVID-19. Trimming took 5 bases from V and 5 from J, leaving 10 bases between them. The CDR3 has 13 amino acids. In germline, CDR1 is MDHEN, CDR2 SYDVKM. Measured with immunoSEQ multiplex PCR; TCRdb has only the in-frame clones, and not every one. In the table there are roughly 100,000 clones, about 90% of which are singletons. The rearrangement uses TRBV28 and TRBJ2-4, with a possible D match to TRBD2 (5 bases). Sequenced input: peripheral blood. The sequence derives from a man aged 50 to 59 in a cohort sampled during active COVID-19. DNA of the CDR3: TGTGCCAGCAGTCGGGGTAGGGAAAACATTCAGTACTTC. Amino acid sequence: CASSRGRENIQYF.